These T cell receptor beta chains were read from a single sample in a study of T cells in Graves' hyperthyroidism and ophthalmopathy. TCRdb used MiXCR to reprocess the multiplex PCR reads, holding one entry per CDR3 protein. Among roughly 500,000 distinct CDR3 sequences, 15% to 20% were seen once, and the ten largest hold about 29%. Sequencing was performed on blood. These receptor sequences come from a woman in her thirties with Graves' ophthalmopathy. Both conserved end residues are part of each CDR3. A D gene is named only where the DNA matches it firmly. A clone size is listed for some rows: how often the clone was seen (once, few, many), or a class if it is expanded.

D: .
V: TRBV27
size: .
length: 14
J: TRBJ1-4
DNA: TGTGCCAGCGGACAGTTACTACTAAATGAAAAACTGTTTTTT
CDR3: CASGQLLLNEKLFF

D: TRBD1
V: TRBV28
size: .
length: 14
J: TRBJ1-1
DNA: TGTGCCAGCAGTTTAACAGGGGATTCCACTGAAGCTTTCTTT
CDR3: CASSLTGDSTEAFF

D: TRBD2
V: TRBV7-9
size: .
length: 16
J: TRBJ2-7
DNA: TGTGCCAGCAGGCGAGGGACTAGCGGGAGTACAAACGAGCAGTACTTC
CDR3: CASRRGTSGSTNEQYF

D: TRBD2
V: TRBV11-2
size: .
length: 16
J: TRBJ2-1
DNA: TGTGCCAGCAGCCCGTTAGTCACGGGAGGGGCCAATGAGCAGTTCTTC
CDR3: CASSPLVTGGANEQFF

D: .
V: TRBV2
size: many
length: 11
J: TRBJ2-5
DNA: TGTGCCAGCACCGAGGGGGAGACCCAGTACTTC
CDR3: CASTEGETQYF

D: TRBD2
V: TRBV7-3
size: many
length: 15
J: TRBJ2-1
DNA: TGTGCCAGCAGCCCCGGACTAGCGGACTACAATGAGCAGTTCTTC
CDR3: CASSPGLADYNEQFF

D: TRBD2
V: TRBV5-4
size: .
length: 17
J: TRBJ2-1
DNA: TGTGCCAGCAGCACCCGACTAGCGGGAGGATCCTACAATGAGCAGTTCTTC
CDR3: CASSTRLAGGSYNEQFF

D: .
V: TRBV7-2
size: many
length: 15
J: TRBJ2-7
DNA: TGTGCCAGCAGCTTGTCGGCAGTGGGAGCCTACGAGCAGTACTTC
CDR3: CASSLSAVGAYEQYF

D: .
V: TRBV29-1
size: few
length: 13
J: TRBJ1-1
DNA: TGCAGCGTTCGACCGTATCACGACACTGAAGCTTTCTTT
CDR3: CSVRPYHDTEAFF

D: .
V: TRBV29-1
size: many
length: 12
J: TRBJ2-3
DNA: TGCAGCGTTCTAGCAAGCACAGATACGCAGTATTTT
CDR3: CSVLASTDTQYF

D: TRBD1
V: TRBV18
size: many
length: 17
J: TRBJ2-7
DNA: TGTGCCAGCTCACCCTTGGTCGGGACAGGGTCTAGCTACGAGCAGTACTTC
CDR3: CASSPLVGTGSSYEQYF

D: .
V: TRBV20-1
size: .
length: 14
J: TRBJ2-5
DNA: TGCAGTGCTAGAGATTCTAACGGGCAAGAGACCCAGTACTTC
CDR3: CSARDSNGQETQYF

D: .
V: TRBV6-1
size: many
length: 14
J: TRBJ1-5
DNA: TGTGCCAGCAGTGAAGGAGGGAACGATCAGCCCCAGCATTTT
CDR3: CASSEGGNDQPQHF

D: TRBD2
V: TRBV5-1
size: many
length: 14
J: TRBJ2-7
DNA: TGCGCCAGCAGCGGAGGGGGACTAGTAGGCGAGCAGTACTTC
CDR3: CASSGGGLVGEQYF

D: .
V: TRBV6-2/TRBV6-3
size: .
length: 12
J: TRBJ1-2
DNA: TGTGCCAGCAGTTACTCTGGCTATGGCTACACCTTC
CDR3: CASSYSGYGYTF

D: .
V: TRBV7-2
size: many
length: 13
J: TRBJ2-7
DNA: TGTGCCAGCAGCTTAACGATGAGGTACGAGCAGTACTTC
CDR3: CASSLTMRYEQYF

D: TRBD1
V: TRBV28
size: many
length: 14
J: TRBJ2-7
DNA: TGTGCCAGCAGCCTGGACAGGGGGCCCTACGAGCAGTACTTC
CDR3: CASSLDRGPYEQYF

D: .
V: TRBV20-1
size: .
length: 14
J: TRBJ2-7
DNA: TGCAGTGCTAGTGCCCCACAGGGATCCCTCGAGCAGTACTTC
CDR3: CSASAPQGSLEQYF

D: TRBD1
V: TRBV28
size: many
length: 14
J: TRBJ2-7
DNA: TGTGCCAGCAGACAGACAGGGCGGTCCTACGAGCAGTACTTC
CDR3: CASRQTGRSYEQYF

D: .
V: TRBV28
size: many
length: 14
J: TRBJ1-5
DNA: TGTGCCAGCAGTTTCTCCGCTAGCAATCAGCCCCAGCATTTT
CDR3: CASSFSASNQPQHF

D: .
V: TRBV7-9
size: few
length: 13
J: TRBJ2-5
DNA: TGTGCCAGCAGCCAATATGACCAAGAGACCCAGTACTTC
CDR3: CASSQYDQETQYF

D: TRBD1
V: TRBV12-3/TRBV12-4
size: few
length: 14
J: TRBJ2-2
DNA: TGTGCCAGCGGCGGGACAGGGACCTCCGGGGAGCTGTTTTTT
CDR3: CASGGTGTSGELFF

D: .
V: TRBV20-1
size: few
length: 16
J: TRBJ2-1
DNA: TGCAGTGCTAGACTGAACAGGGAGAGCTCCTACAATGAGCAGTTCTTC
CDR3: CSARLNRESSYNEQFF

D: .
V: TRBV5-1
size: few
length: 15
J: TRBJ2-6
DNA: TGCGCCAGCAGCTTGGACCTCTCTGGGGCCAACGTCCTGACTTTC
CDR3: CASSLDLSGANVLTF

D: .
V: TRBV5-1
size: few
length: 16
J: TRBJ1-2
DNA: TGCGCCAGCAGCCCTCGGGCAGGCCAGATGAACTATGGCTACACCTTC
CDR3: CASSPRAGQMNYGYTF

D: TRBD2
V: TRBV20-1
size: .
length: 14
J: TRBJ2-1
DNA: TGCAGTGTTCGGATACTAGCGGGAGAAAATGAGCAGTTCTTC
CDR3: CSVRILAGENEQFF

D: TRBD2
V: TRBV6-6
size: .
length: 20
J: TRBJ2-3
DNA: TGTGCCAGCAGTTATAAGGGTGGGGGTCGGCTAGCGGCCCGCACAGATACGCAGTATTTT
CDR3: CASSYKGGGRLAARTDTQYF

D: .
V: TRBV20-1
size: many
length: 16
J: TRBJ1-1
DNA: TGCAGTGCTTCCTCCCCCGGGGGGCGGGTGGGCACTGAAGCTTTCTTT
CDR3: CSASSPGGRVGTEAFF

D: TRBD1
V: TRBV28
size: many
length: 15
J: TRBJ1-6
DNA: TGTGCCAGCAGTTCCCCGGGACAGTATAATTCACCCCTCCACTTT
CDR3: CASSSPGQYNSPLHF

D: TRBD1
V: TRBV20-1
size: few
length: 13
J: TRBJ1-1
DNA: TGCAGACCTCGGGAGGGGGCCCGCACTGAAGCTTTCTTT
CDR3: CRPREGARTEAFF

D: .
V: TRBV12-3/TRBV12-4
size: .
length: 14
J: TRBJ1-4
DNA: TGTGCCAGCAGCTCAGGAGGGACGAGGGAAAAACTGTTTTTT
CDR3: CASSSGGTREKLFF

D: .
V: TRBV2
size: many
length: 13
J: TRBJ2-1
DNA: TGTGCCAGCAGCTCGGGTGTGGGCAATGAGCAGTTCTTC
CDR3: CASSSGVGNEQFF

D: .
V: TRBV12-3/TRBV12-4
size: many
length: 13
J: TRBJ1-2
DNA: TGTGCCAGCGGTAGGGGGGTGAGCTATGGCTACACCTTC
CDR3: CASGRGVSYGYTF

D: .
V: TRBV30
size: few
length: 12
J: TRBJ2-3
DNA: TGTGCCTGGAGTGCTGTCTCAGATACGCAGTATTTT
CDR3: CAWSAVSDTQYF

D: TRBD1
V: TRBV28
size: .
length: 15
J: TRBJ2-5
DNA: TGTGCCAGCAGTGGACAGGGGTTAGAGTGGGAGACCCAGTACTTC
CDR3: CASSGQGLEWETQYF

D: .
V: TRBV6-1
size: .
length: 15
J: TRBJ2-2
DNA: TGTGCCAGCAGTGAATGGAGCAGAATGGCCGGGGAGCTGTTTTTT
CDR3: CASSEWSRMAGELFF

D: .
V: TRBV3-2
size: .
length: 14
J: TRBJ2-7
DNA: TGTGCCAGCAGCCAAGAAGGGGGAGGCTACGAGCAGTACTTC
CDR3: CASSQEGGGYEQYF

D: .
V: TRBV28
size: many
length: 14
J: TRBJ2-5
DNA: TGTGCCAGCAGTTTGGGGCTCCCGTCGGAGACCCAGTACTTC
CDR3: CASSLGLPSETQYF

D: .
V: TRBV29-1
size: .
length: 13
J: TRBJ1-1
DNA: TGCAGCGTTTACAGACAGTTGAACACTGAAGCTTTCTTT
CDR3: CSVYRQLNTEAFF

D: TRBD1
V: TRBV30
size: many
length: 16
J: TRBJ2-6
DNA: TGTGCCTGGAAGAAGACAGGGGGTATTGGGGCCAACGTCCTGACTTTC
CDR3: CAWKKTGGIGANVLTF

D: .
V: TRBV5-1
size: many
length: 14
J: TRBJ2-7
DNA: TGCGCCAGCAGCCCCGGCGACAGGATCGACGAGCAGTACTTC
CDR3: CASSPGDRIDEQYF

D: .
V: TRBV27
size: few
length: 17
J: TRBJ2-3
DNA: TGTGCCAGCAGTTTATCGCCCCCTACTAGGGCGGGTCATACGCAGTATTTT
CDR3: CASSLSPPTRAGHTQYF

D: TRBD1
V: TRBV6-1
size: few
length: 17
J: TRBJ2-6
DNA: TGTGCCAGCAATTCTCCGAGGACAGGCTCTGGGGCCAACGTCCTGACTTTC
CDR3: CASNSPRTGSGANVLTF

D: TRBD1
V: TRBV12-3/TRBV12-4
size: few
length: 14
J: TRBJ1-4
DNA: TGTGCCAGCAGCCCGCTACAGGGGGAAGAAAAACTGTTTTTT
CDR3: CASSPLQGEEKLFF

D: .
V: TRBV7-2
size: many
length: 15
J: TRBJ2-1
DNA: TGTGCCAGCAGCTTAGCCAGGGGTGGGCACAATGAGCAGTTCTTC
CDR3: CASSLARGGHNEQFF

D: .
V: TRBV20-1
size: many
length: 12
J: TRBJ1-2
DNA: TGCAGTGCGCGGACGGCCAACTATGGCTACACCTTC
CDR3: CSARTANYGYTF

D: .
V: TRBV12-3/TRBV12-4
size: many
length: 14
J: TRBJ2-1
DNA: TGTGCCAGCAGTACCCGAGGGGGAGTAGGCGAGCAGTTCTTC
CDR3: CASSTRGGVGEQFF

D: .
V: TRBV2
size: .
length: 12
J: TRBJ1-5
DNA: TGTGCCAGCAGTGATGGACTATGTCCCCAGCATTTT
CDR3: CASSDGLCPQHF

D: TRBD2
V: TRBV12-3/TRBV12-4
size: .
length: 18
J: TRBJ2-1
DNA: TGTGCCAGCATCAGGGGACTAGCGCCGGACTATTTCTACAATGAGCAGTTCTTC
CDR3: CASIRGLAPDYFYNEQFF

D: .
V: TRBV12-3/TRBV12-4
size: many
length: 13
J: TRBJ2-7
DNA: TGTGCCAGCAGTTCCCAATTGTTCTACGAGCAGTACTTC
CDR3: CASSSQLFYEQYF

D: .
V: TRBV5-1
size: many
length: 14
J: TRBJ2-3
DNA: TGCGCCAGCGCACTAGTAGGGCCTTCGGATACGCAGTATTTT
CDR3: CASALVGPSDTQYF

D: TRBD2
V: TRBV6-2/TRBV6-3
size: .
length: 16
J: TRBJ2-7
DNA: TGTGCCAGCAGTTCGGGACTAGCCTCAAAACTCTACGAGCAGTACTTC
CDR3: CASSSGLASKLYEQYF

D: .
V: TRBV20-1
size: .
length: 14
J: TRBJ1-3
DNA: TGCAGTGCTAGAGACGGGGGCGGTGGAAACACCATATATTTT
CDR3: CSARDGGGGNTIYF

D: .
V: TRBV11-2
size: many
length: 16
J: TRBJ1-1
DNA: TGTGCCAGCAGCTTAGTTTTCGGGCAGCTGAACACTGAAGCTTTCTTT
CDR3: CASSLVFGQLNTEAFF

D: .
V: TRBV4-3
size: .
length: 16
J: TRBJ2-2
DNA: TGCGCCAGCAGCCACCTACCCGGGGCGAACACCGGGGAGCTGTTTTTT
CDR3: CASSHLPGANTGELFF

D: .
V: TRBV4-1
size: .
length: 15
J: TRBJ1-6
DNA: TGCGCCAGCAGCCAAGCCCAAGGGCGTAATTCACCCCTCCACTTT
CDR3: CASSQAQGRNSPLHF

D: .
V: TRBV6-1
size: .
length: 16
J: TRBJ1-2
DNA: TGTGCCAGTATCCCCTCCGGGCAGGCACTGAACTATGGCTACACCTTC
CDR3: CASIPSGQALNYGYTF

D: .
V: TRBV4-3
size: few
length: 14
J: TRBJ2-1
DNA: TGCGCCAGCAGCCAAGATTTGGGTATGAATGAGCAGTTCTTC
CDR3: CASSQDLGMNEQFF

D: .
V: TRBV2
size: many
length: 14
J: TRBJ1-2
DNA: TGTGCCAGCTGTCGGGACGCATCTAACTATGGCTACACCTTC
CDR3: CASCRDASNYGYTF